The clone carrying this T cell receptor beta chain was observed many times. Its antigen is still unknown. RNA transcripts gave rise to amplified TCR beta CDR3 regions. Carried out on the TCR CDR3, a first-round RT-PCR used the HTBI primer set. TCRdb passed the multiplex PCR reads through MiXCR, listing each CDR3 protein once. The profile covers about 640,000 distinct CDR3 sequences, with 20% to 25% appearing a single time and around a third taken by the ten largest. This sample stems from a study of T cells in Graves' hyperthyroidism and ophthalmopathy. Overall study results and limits: Model output signaled ophthalmopathy a median 6.5 months ahead of onset.

CDR1 and CDR2 (germline): SGHRS, YFSETQ. The J segment lost 1 base and the V segment lost 4 bases, leaving 3 bases of the junction unmatched. The CDR3 runs 14 residues. Sequenced sample: blood. The chain is built from TRBV5-1 and TRBJ1-1, with 8 bases lining up with TRBD1. The sequence derives from a man in his thirties or forties with Graves' ophthalmopathy. For the CDR3, the DNA is TGCGCCAGCAGCACGGACAGGGCGAACACTGAAGCTTTCTTT. This sequence encodes CASSTDRANTEAFF. The complete variable domain, with remaining parts taken from reference TRBV5-1 and TRBJ1-1, reads KAGVTQTPRYLIKTRGQQVTLSCSPISGHRSVSWYQQTPGQGLQFLFEYFSETQRNKGNFPGRFSGRQFSNSRSEMNVSTLELGDSALYLCASSTDRANTEAFFGQGTRLTVV.